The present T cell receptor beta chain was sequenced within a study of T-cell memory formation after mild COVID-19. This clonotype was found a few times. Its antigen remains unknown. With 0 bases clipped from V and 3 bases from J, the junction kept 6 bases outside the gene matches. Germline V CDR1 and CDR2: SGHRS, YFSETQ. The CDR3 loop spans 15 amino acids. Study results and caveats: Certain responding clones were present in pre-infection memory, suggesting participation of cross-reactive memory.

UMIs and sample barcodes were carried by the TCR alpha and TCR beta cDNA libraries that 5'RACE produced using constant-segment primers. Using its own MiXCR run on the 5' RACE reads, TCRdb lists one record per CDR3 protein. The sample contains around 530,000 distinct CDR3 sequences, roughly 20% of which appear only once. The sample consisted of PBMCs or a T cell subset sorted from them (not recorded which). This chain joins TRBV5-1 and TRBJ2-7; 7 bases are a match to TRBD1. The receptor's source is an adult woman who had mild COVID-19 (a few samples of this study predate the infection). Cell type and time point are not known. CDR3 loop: CASSLGRGQIYEQYF. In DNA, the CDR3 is TGCGCCAGCAGCTTGGGACGGGGACAGATCTACGAGCAGTACTTC.